The 8 T cell receptor beta chains below all came from one sample that was sequenced in a study of vaccination effects on CD4 cells after COVID-19. CD4+ T cells specific for antigen were expanded with viral peptide pools by the ViraFEST assay before sequencing. It was after approximately 11 days of culture that CD4+ T cells were isolated. Nucleocapsid antibodies stayed negative before and after vaccination, showing no earlier SARS-CoV-2 infection. These receptors' antigens are unknown. Sequencing was performed with immunoSEQ multiplex PCR; in TCRdb, only in-frame clones are kept and a portion is missing. The repertoire has fewer than 30,000 clones, about 81% of them found once; the top ten carry around 30%. The source was CD4+ T cells from PBMCs cultured with SARS-CoV-2 spike peptides, collected before COVID-19 vaccination. These TCRs come from a human donor who received a COVID-19 vaccine.

This chain links TRBV20-1 with TRBJ2-1; a weak D match, TRBD2 (6 bases). The CDR3 loop spans 11 amino acids. Germline-derived CDR1 and CDR2 are DFQATT and SNEGSKA (reference sequence). Trimming stripped 5 bases from V and 12 bases from J, with 14 bases between. The CDR3 sequence is CSAVPGLRQFF. The CDR3 DNA is TGCAGTGCTGTTCCGGGACTTCGGCAGTTCTTC.

This clone occurred once. The V and J genes are TRBV2 and TRBJ2-2; 8 bases are shared with TRBD2. The CDR3 sequence is 15 residues long. The germline V gene encodes CDR1 SNHLY and CDR2 FYNNEI. With 6 bases clipped from V and 5 bases from J, the junction kept 8 bases outside the gene matches. This chain's CDR3 is CASSPGLADTGELFF. In nucleotides, the CDR3 is TGTGCCAGCAGCCCTGGACTAGCAGATACCGGGGAGCTGTTTTTT.

This chain links TRBV5-1 with TRBJ1-3; TRBD1 aligns across 12 bases. V lost 0 bases, J lost 2 bases, and 9 bases stayed unmatched. Germline-derived CDR1 and CDR2 are SGHRS and YFSETQ. This CDR3 is built from 19 residues. CDR3 DNA: TGCGCCAGCAGCTTGGCCGGGGGACAGGGGGCGGCAGCTGGAAACACCATATATTTT. As protein: CASSLAGGQGAAAGNTIYF.

V and J are TRBV3-1 (or the pseudogene TRBV3-2) and TRBJ1-2; D may be TRBD1 (5 bases). Trimming stripped 2 bases from V and 8 bases from J, with 12 bases between. The CDR3 sequence is 13 residues long. Looked up from germline, CDR1 is LGHDT and CDR2 is YNNKEL (reference sequence). This CDR3 reads CASSQTDGGGYTF. The DNA of the CDR3 is TGTGCCAGCAGCCAAACGGACGGGGGAGGCTACACCTTC.

This chain joins TRBV2 and TRBJ2-7; the match to TRBD2 covers 10 bases. The CDR3 is 13 amino acids. Germline-derived CDR1 and CDR2 are SNHLY and FYNNEI. J was trimmed by 5 bases and V by 7 bases; bases with no gene match: 5. For the CDR3, the DNA is TGTGCCAGCATAGCGGGGGGCGGAGACGAGCAGTACTTC. The encoded protein is CASIAGGGDEQYF. The full variable domain, completed using reference TRBV2 and TRBJ2-7, is EPEVTQTPSHQVTQMGQEVILRCVPISNHLYFYWYRQILGQKVEFLVSFYNNEISEKSEIFDDQFSVERPDGSNFTLKIRSTKLEDSAMYFCASIAGGGDEQYFGPGTRLTVT.

J is TRBJ2-7 and V is TRBV3-1 (or the pseudogene TRBV3-2); tentatively, D is TRBD1 (5 bases). The CDR3 consists of 14 residues. CDR1 LGHDT and CDR2 YNNKEL come from the germline V gene (reference sequence). V was shortened by 4 bases and J by 3 bases, with 13 bases between the two germline ends. CDR3 nucleotides: TGTGCCAGCAGCCGTCAGGGCAACCGCTACGAGCAGTACTTC. This sequence encodes CASSRQGNRYEQYF.

The rearrangement uses TRBV29-1 and TRBJ2-5, with no clear D. CDR1 is SQVTM, CDR2 ANQGSEA, per germline. With 3 bases removed from V and 1 base from J, the gap between germline ends came to 9 bases. This CDR3 contains 13 residues. The CDR3: CSVDPAFQETQYF. CDR3 DNA sequence: TGCAGCGTTGACCCAGCGTTCCAAGAGACCCAGTACTTC.

The chain recombines TRBV5-8 with TRBJ1-2; D ambiguous. From germline, CDR1 is SGHTS and CDR2 YDEGEE. The CDR3 runs to 12 residues. Between the trimmed V and J ends, which lost 0 bases and 6 bases, there was a span of 6 bases. CDR3 amino acids: CASSLVRNGYTF. The CDR3 coding sequence is TGTGCCAGCAGCTTGGTGCGCAATGGCTACACCTTC.